The T cell receptor beta chain under discussion was sequenced for a study of cytomegalovirus exposure and HLA in healthy donors. Study-wide findings and caveats: One later analysis reportedly identified an Asian-associated ancestry cluster that showed fewer N-insertions than the approximately 600-donor mean. Later work found that TCR association rates differed between HLA loci; DRB1 had the most and HLA-C the fewest. For most TCR beta V segments, an earlier analysis put the productive rate at about 90% or about 30% of the time. Researchers counted 180 or so TCR beta chains as cytomegalovirus-associated.

Regarding this clone: Its antigen remains unknown.

With V trimmed by 0 bases and J by 6 bases, 19 bases remained unmatched. Germline lookup yields CDR1 SGDLS and CDR2 YYNGEE. The CDR3 consists of 19 residues. Researchers ran the PCR with 60 Vbeta and 13 Jbeta primers. Method: immunoSEQ multiplex PCR; TCRdb's copy keeps in-frame clones and lacks some. This listing includes approximately 140,000 clones. This receptor was obtained from a woman between 45 and 60 years old in good health and CMV-seronegative. The sample was PBMCs. The chain combines TRBV9 with TRBJ2-5; 8 bases fit TRBD2. CDR3 nucleotide sequence: TGTGCCAGCAGCGTAGAAAGCGGGAGTGAATTGGATCGTTTGAAGACCCAGTACTTC. Residues: CASSVESGSELDRLKTQYF. The entire variable domain, with the rest obtained from reference TRBV9 and TRBJ2-5, is as follows: DSGVTQTPKHLITATGQRVTLRCSPRSGDLSVYWYQQSLDQGLQFLIQYYNGEERAKGNILERFSAQQFPDLHSELNLSSLELGDSALYFCASSVESGSELDRLKTQYFGPGTRLLVL.